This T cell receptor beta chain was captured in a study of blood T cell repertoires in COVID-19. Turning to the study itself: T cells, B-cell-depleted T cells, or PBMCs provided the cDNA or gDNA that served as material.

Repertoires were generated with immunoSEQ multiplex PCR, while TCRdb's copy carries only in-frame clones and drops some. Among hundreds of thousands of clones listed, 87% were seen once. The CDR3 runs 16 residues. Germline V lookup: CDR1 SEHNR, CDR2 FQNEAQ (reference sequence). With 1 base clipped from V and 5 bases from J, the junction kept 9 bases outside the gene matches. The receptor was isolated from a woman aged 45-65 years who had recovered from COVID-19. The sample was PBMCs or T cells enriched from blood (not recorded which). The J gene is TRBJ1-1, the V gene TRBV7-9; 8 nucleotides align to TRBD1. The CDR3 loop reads CASSLVTGDGNTEAFF. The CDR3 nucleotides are TGTGCCAGCAGCTTAGTGACAGGGGACGGTAATACTGAAGCTTTCTTT. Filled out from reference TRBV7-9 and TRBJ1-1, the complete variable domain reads DTGVSQNPRHKITKRGQNVTFRCDPISEHNRLYWYRQTLGQGPEFLTYFQNEAQLEKSRLLSDRFSAERPKGSFSTLEIQRTEQGDSAMYLCASSLVTGDGNTEAFFGQGTRLTVV.